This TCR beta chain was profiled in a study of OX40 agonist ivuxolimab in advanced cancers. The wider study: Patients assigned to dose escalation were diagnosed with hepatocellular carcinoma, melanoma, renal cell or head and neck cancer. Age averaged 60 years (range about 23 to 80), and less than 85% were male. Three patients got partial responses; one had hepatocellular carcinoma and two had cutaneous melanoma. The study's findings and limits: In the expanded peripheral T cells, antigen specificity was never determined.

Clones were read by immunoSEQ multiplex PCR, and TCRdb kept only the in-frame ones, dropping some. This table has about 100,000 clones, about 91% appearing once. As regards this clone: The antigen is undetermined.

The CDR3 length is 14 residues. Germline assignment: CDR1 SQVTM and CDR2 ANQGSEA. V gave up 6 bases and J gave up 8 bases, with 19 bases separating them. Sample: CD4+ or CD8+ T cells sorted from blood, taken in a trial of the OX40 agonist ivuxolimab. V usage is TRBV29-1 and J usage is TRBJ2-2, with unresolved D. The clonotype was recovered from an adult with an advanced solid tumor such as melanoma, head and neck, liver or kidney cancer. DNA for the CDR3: TGCAGCGTCGCCGCCGGTATTCCACAGGGGGAGCTGTTTTTT. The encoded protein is CSVAAGIPQGELFF.